This T cell receptor (beta chain) is from a study of shared clonotypes between healthy human individuals. Some clones are missing from TCRdb's copy, which holds only in-frame ones; the method was immunoSEQ multiplex PCR. This table has roughly 1 million clones, more than 75% appearing once. Germline lookup yields CDR1 LNHDA and CDR2 SQIVND (reference sequence). Trimming removed 4 bases from V and 7 bases from J, with 8 bases in between. The CDR3 sequence is 12 residues long. This chain connects TRBV19 to TRBJ1-5, with no clear D. The receptor comes from a man between 18 and 35 years old in good health. Some clones in this sample may be carry-over from other donors' samples. Sequenced input: memory CD4+ T cells from PBMCs. Subset specified: CD45RA-negative fraction. In nucleotides, the CDR3 is TGTGCCAGTAGTACCCAGCGGCAGCCCCAGCATTTT. Its translation is CASSTQRQPQHF.